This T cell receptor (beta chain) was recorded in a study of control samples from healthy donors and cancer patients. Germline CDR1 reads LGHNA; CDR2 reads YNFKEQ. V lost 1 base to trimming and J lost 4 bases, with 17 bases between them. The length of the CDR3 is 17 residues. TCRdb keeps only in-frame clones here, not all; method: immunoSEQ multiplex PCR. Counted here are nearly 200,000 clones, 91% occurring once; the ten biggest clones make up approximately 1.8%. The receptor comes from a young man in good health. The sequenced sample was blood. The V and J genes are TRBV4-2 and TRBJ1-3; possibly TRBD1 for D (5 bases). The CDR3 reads CASSQALIGTAGNTIYF. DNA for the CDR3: TGTGCCAGCAGCCAAGCTCTGATCGGGACTGCGGGAAACACCATATATTTT.